This TCR beta chain is drawn from a study of blood T cells in healthy people across ages. Whole-study findings and limits: Older individuals had lower TCR beta diversity per million T cells (the decline was roughly linear). Among long-lived donors, naive CD4+ cells were more numerous and diversity higher than in aged donors. Without sorted subsets, naive and antigen-experienced compartments could not be conclusively compared.

The CDR3 is 13 amino acids. The germline V and J ends were trimmed by 0 bases and 13 bases, with 13 bases remaining between them. CDR1 and CDR2 (germline): LGHDT, YNNKEL (reference sequence). In regard to this clonotype: Its cognate antigen is unknown.

Through a sample-barcoded 5' primer and a J-beta primer mix, a second PCR was run for about 6 to 12 cycles. The authors tagged each cDNA molecule using a template-switch adaptor with 12 random nucleotides. TCRdb analysed the 5' RACE reads with MiXCR anew, one entry per CDR3 protein. The table shows 1.5 million or so distinct CDR3 sequences, with roughly 40% occurring only once. The chain employs TRBV3-1 and TRBJ2-4; D gene ambiguous. This receptor was obtained from a young woman in good health. Sequences were obtained from blood. As DNA, the CDR3 is TGTGCCAGCAGCCAAGACGCCCCCCCGGTGCAGTACTTC. Amino acids: CASSQDAPPVQYF.